This entry describes one TCR beta chain. The sample is drawn from a study of cytomegalovirus exposure and HLA in healthy donors. The PCR was carried out with 60 Vbeta primers and 13 Jbeta primers. Sequenced by immunoSEQ multiplex PCR; TCRdb stores in-frame clones only, minus some. Of around 150,000 clones in the sample, 70% to 85% were seen once. Germline V gene lookup returns CDR1 MNHEY and CDR2 SVGAGI. V was cut by 5 bases and J by 6 bases, with 17 bases left in between. This CDR3 is built from 15 residues. The receptor comes from a man aged 35 to 55 in good health and CMV-seronegative. This sequence joins TRBV6-5 and TRBJ1-5; D gene uncertain. The sample comprised PBMCs. CDR3 loop: CASSRESGRGQPQHF. The CDR3 DNA reads as TGTGCCAGCAGTCGCGAGTCGGGGAGAGGTCAGCCCCAGCATTTT.